The 24 T cell receptor beta chains below come from one sample, sequenced in a study of T-cell reconstitution after alpha-beta-depleted transplantation in children. Preparation of the TCRbeta library used unique molecular identifiers. TCRdb reprocessed the PCR reads via MiXCR and lists one record per CDR3 protein. Altogether approximately 230,000 distinct CDR3 sequences are present, about 24% being singletons, with the ten largest covering 4% to 5.5%. Sequenced here: PBMCs, mostly from graft donor cells, sampled 360 days after TCRalphabeta/CD19-depleted stem cell transplant. These TCRs come from a female patient under 10 years old who had a stem cell transplant for congenital amegakaryocytic thrombocytopenia, so the T cells may come from the graft donor.

The J gene is TRBJ2-2, the V gene TRBV20-1, with D uncertain. This CDR3 has 12 amino acids. The ends were cut back, 6 bases at V and 3 bases at J, with 8 bases in the middle. Germline V gene sequence: CDR1 DFQATT, CDR2 SNEGSKA (reference sequence). CDR3 sequence (DNA): TGCAGTGCACGGGCCTACACCGGGGAGCTGTTTTTT. This codes for CSARAYTGELFF.

In this sample, this clonotype turned up a few times. The chain has TRBV6-6 and TRBJ2-7; D unresolved. Looked up from germline, CDR1 is MNHNY and CDR2 is SVGAGI (reference sequence). This CDR3 has 13 residues. The V gene lost 2 bases and the J gene lost 1 base, with 6 bases spanning the gap. This CDR3 is CASSYGISYEQYF. As DNA, the CDR3 is TGTGCCAGCAGTTACGGCATTTCCTACGAGCAGTACTTC.

Ten or more counts support this clonotype. The CDR3 DNA reads as TGCGCCAGCACCCCAAGCTATGGGAGTGGCAATGAGCAGTTCTTC. It yields the protein CASTPSYGSGNEQFF. The chain carries TRBV4-3 and TRBJ2-1, with D maybe TRBD2 (5 bases). The V gene lost 7 bases and the J gene lost 6 bases, with 19 bases spanning the gap. CDR3 length: 15 residues. From germline, CDR1 is LGHNA and CDR2 YSLEER.

The CDR3 here is CAFDRGREKLFF. CDR3 coding DNA: TGTGCCTTCGACAGGGGGCGCGAAAAACTGTTTTTT. The chain carries TRBV30 and TRBJ1-4, with TRBD1 matching 10 bases. CDR1 is GTSNPN, CDR2 SVGIG, per germline (reference sequence). The CDR3 is made up of 12 amino acids. V lost 7 bases and J lost 8; bases outside the gene matches: 4.

This clonotype was found a few times. V usage is TRBV7-2 and J usage is TRBJ1-1; 7 nucleotides agree with TRBD1. Germline V gene lookup returns CDR1 SGHTA and CDR2 FQGNSA. Unmatched junction bases numbered 5, after V lost 6 bases and J lost 1 base. The CDR3 contains 14 residues. The CDR3 DNA follows: TGTGCCAGCAGGAAGGACAGGCCGAACACTGAAGCTTTCTTT. Translation gives CASRKDRPNTEAFF.

This clonotype has more than one count but fewer than ten. The chain uses TRBV20-1 and TRBJ2-4; perhaps D is TRBD1 or TRBD2 (5 bases each). Germline CDR1 and CDR2: DFQATT and SNEGSKA (reference sequence). This CDR3 region has 14 residues. V lost 0 bases, J lost 7 bases, and 13 bases lay in between. CDR3 coding DNA: TGCAGTGCTAGAGATCTCGGGGCAGGGAACATTCAGTACTTC. Its protein is CSARDLGAGNIQYF.

The sample holds a few counts of this clonotype. The genes are TRBV5-1 and TRBJ1-2; tentatively, D is TRBD1 (5 bases). V dropped 0 bases and J dropped 4 bases, with 19 bases sitting between them. CDR1 is SGHRS and CDR2 is YFSETQ in the germline V gene. The CDR3 consists of 17 residues. DNA of the CDR3: TGCGCCAGCAGCTTGGGGCCTGAAGACGGGGCGTTCTATGGCTACACCTTC. Residues: CASSLGPEDGAFYGYTF.

This clonotype has only a few counts. The chain is built from TRBV28 and TRBJ2-3; 10 bases fit TRBD1. V lost 7 bases and J lost 4; bases outside the gene matches: 8. The germline V gene has CDR1 MDHEN and CDR2 SYDVKM. The length of the CDR3 is 15 residues. CDR3 residues: CASTKTGGWADTQYF. In DNA, the CDR3 is TGTGCCAGCACGAAGACAGGGGGCTGGGCAGATACGCAGTATTTT.

The rearrangement joins TRBV4-2 to TRBJ2-3; tentatively, D is TRBD2 (5 bases). The CDR3 is made up of 15 amino acids. V shed 0 bases and J shed 4 bases, with 11 bases lying between them. CDR1 and CDR2 from the germline V gene are LGHNA and YNFKEQ. The chain's CDR3 is CASSQDELVPDTQYF. Here the CDR3 DNA reads TGTGCCAGCAGCCAAGATGAACTAGTCCCAGATACGCAGTATTTT.

This clonotype came up a few times. The chain employs TRBV28 and TRBJ2-1, with D perhaps given as TRBD1 or TRBD2 (7 bases each). V was trimmed by 6 bases and J by 7 bases, leaving 16 bases between them. CDR3 length: 14 amino acids. Germline lookup yields CDR1 MDHEN and CDR2 SYDVKM. Here the CDR3 reads CASRQGTTRNEQFF. The CDR3 DNA follows: TGTGCCAGCAGACAGGGGACTACCCGTAATGAGCAGTTCTTC.

The chain couples TRBV5-1 to TRBJ1-1; D is perhaps TRBD1 (5 bases). Trimming removed 4 bases from V and 3 bases from J, with 16 bases in between. The CDR3 runs 15 residues. The germline V gene encodes CDR1 SGHRS and CDR2 YFSETQ. CDR3 DNA sequence: TGCGCCAGCAGCCGACTCCGGGGCTTAGACACTGAAGCTTTCTTT. Translation gives CASSRLRGLDTEAFF.

In its sample, this clonotype was seen a few times. The chain employs TRBV5-1 and TRBJ2-3, with TRBD2 matching 7 bases. Germline V lookup: CDR1 SGHRS, CDR2 YFSETQ. The J segment lost 4 bases and the V segment lost 1 base, leaving 6 bases of the junction unmatched. The CDR3 is 15 residues long. The CDR3 DNA sequence: TGCGCCAGCAGCTTGAGCGGGGCTCTTCCAGATACGCAGTATTTT. This encodes CASSLSGALPDTQYF.

This clonotype has ten or more counts. This chain links TRBV4-1 with TRBJ2-1, with D possibly TRBD2 on 6 matching bases. CDR3 length: 14 amino acids. Germline CDR1 MGHRA, CDR2 YSYEKL. V was cut by 2 bases and J by 10 bases, with 15 bases left in between. The CDR3 protein is CASSQWSSRGEQFF. The CDR3 nucleotides read TGCGCCAGCAGCCAATGGTCTAGCCGGGGGGAGCAGTTCTTC.

This clonotype was counted at least ten times. Compared with germline, one end of the junction differs, possibly owing to a read error. The chain couples TRBV5-1 to TRBJ2-5; TRBD1 matches 7 bases. CDR1 SGHRS and CDR2 YFSETQ come from the germline V gene. CDR3 size: 13 residues. The CDR3 sequence: CASSLAGGETQYF. CDR3 DNA: TGTGCCAGCAGTTTAGCAGGGGGAGAGACCCAGTACTTC.

This clonotype came up a few times. V and J are TRBV28 and TRBJ2-1; 9 bases are a match to TRBD2. This CDR3 has 15 amino acids. J was trimmed by 8 bases and V by 5 bases; bases with no gene match: 10. Per germline, CDR1 MDHEN and CDR2 SYDVKM. CDR3 DNA sequence: TGTGCCAGCAGTAGTAGCGGGAGTAGAATGGATGAGCAGTTCTTC. Amino acid sequence: CASSSSGSRMDEQFF.

J is TRBJ2-2 and V is TRBV9; TRBD2 might be the D (5 bases). The CDR3 runs to 14 residues. Trimming removed 0 bases at V and 6 bases at J, with 9 bases between. Germline CDR1 SGDLS, CDR2 YYNGEE. The CDR3 sequence: CASSVARVAGELFF. As DNA, the CDR3 is TGTGCCAGCAGCGTAGCGCGGGTGGCCGGGGAGCTGTTTTTT. Full variable domain (remainder filled in from reference TRBV9 and TRBJ2-2): DSGVTQTPKHLITATGQRVTLRCSPRSGDLSVYWYQQSLDQGLQFLIQYYNGEERAKGNILERFSAQQFPDLHSELNLSSLELGDSALYFCASSVARVAGELFFGEGSRLTVL.

This clonotype has more than one count but fewer than ten. V is TRBV10-3 and J is TRBJ2-1, with D tentatively TRBD2 (5 bases). The CDR3 has 15 residues. V lost 3 bases and J 0 bases, leaving 9 bases between the germline ends. Germline CDR1 is ENHRY and CDR2 is SYGVKD. The CDR3 loop reads CAISDASHSYNEQFF. The CDR3 DNA reads as TGTGCCATCAGTGACGCTAGCCACTCCTACAATGAGCAGTTCTTC.

The chain carries TRBV10-3 and TRBJ2-3; D is ambiguous. CDR3 length: 14 amino acids. Germline CDR1 and CDR2: ENHRY and SYGVKD. V was trimmed by 0 bases and J by 0 bases, leaving 4 bases between them. Here the CDR3 reads CAISESGSTDTQYF. The CDR3, as DNA: TGTGCCATCAGTGAGTCCGGCAGCACAGATACGCAGTATTTT.

V is TRBV5-1 and J is TRBJ2-3; tentative D call: TRBD1 (6 bases). V lost 0 bases and J 0 bases, leaving 11 bases between the germline ends. The CDR3 covers 16 residues. CDR1 and CDR2 from the germline V gene are SGHRS and YFSETQ. The CDR3 nucleotides read TGCGCCAGCAGCTTGGCCACAGGGCCTAGCACAGATACGCAGTATTTT. It specifies CASSLATGPSTDTQYF.

In this sample, this clonotype turned up once. The chain is built from TRBV5-6 and TRBJ2-2; TRBD2 matches 9 bases. The V segment lost 2 bases and the J segment 0 bases; nucleotides outside the gene matches: 2. The CDR3 has 16 amino acids. Germline-derived CDR1 and CDR2 are SGHDT and YYEEEE. The CDR3 DNA sequence: TGTGCCAGCAGCTTAGCTAGCGGGGCGAACACCGGGGAGCTGTTTTTT. As protein: CASSLASGANTGELFF.

The chain is built from TRBV5-1 and TRBJ1-5, with D hard to call. From germline, CDR1 is SGHRS and CDR2 YFSETQ. The CDR3 has 13 amino acids. The V and J ends lost 1 base and 9 bases respectively, with 11 bases between them. This chain's CDR3 is CASSLFGTSPQHF. For the CDR3, the DNA is TGCGCCAGCAGCTTGTTCGGTACATCGCCCCAGCATTTT.

The chain combines TRBV11-2 with TRBJ2-1; D possibly corresponds to TRBD2 (6 bases). Germline V lookup: CDR1 SGHAT, CDR2 FQNNGV. V lost 3 bases and J lost 0, with 15 bases in between. The CDR3 covers 17 residues. The CDR3 spells CASSFLKAGLSYNEQFF. The CDR3 DNA is TGTGCCAGCAGCTTCCTCAAGGCGGGACTCTCCTACAATGAGCAGTTCTTC.

The rearrangement joins TRBV27 to TRBJ2-1; the match to TRBD2 covers 12 bases. CDR1 is MNHEY, CDR2 SMNVEV, per germline (reference sequence). This CDR3 is 16 amino acids long. With 5 bases clipped from V and 8 bases from J, the junction kept 10 bases outside the gene matches. CDR3 amino acids: CASSHLSSGRAYEQFF. The CDR3 nucleotides read TGTGCCAGCAGTCACCTTTCTAGCGGGAGGGCCTATGAGCAGTTCTTC.

This clonotype was observed a few times. The J gene is TRBJ2-3, the V gene TRBV6-1, with TRBD2 identical over 8 bases. V lost 1 base, J lost 4 bases, and 7 bases stayed unmatched. The CDR3 has 16 residues. Germline V gene lookup returns CDR1 MNHNS and CDR2 SASEGT. The CDR3 coding sequence is TGTGCCAGCAGTGAAGTTGCGGGGGGCGTCCCAGATACGCAGTATTTT. Its translation: CASSEVAGGVPDTQYF.